These 7 T cell receptor beta chains came from one sample sequenced in a study of CD4 T cells in relation to SARS-CoV-2 and coronaviruses (dated by TCRdb to the early 2020s). The library was made by the immunoSEQ multiplex PCR assay. Drawn from immuneACCESS, this table holds only the in-frame rearrangements with V and J called that TCRdb kept. Clones are partly lost; checked studies trace under half to an unresolved V gene and leave the rest unexplained. The sample records about 36,000 clones, about four fifths of which are singletons. The ten largest clones add up to around 6.6% of the sample. Antigens of these TCRs are unknown. The sequencing input was naive CD4+ T cells from PBMCs, cultured in vitro. In the paper's terms, the cell subset or site label means: naive CD4+ T cells isolated by negative enrichment. These receptors were taken from an adult with COVID-19.

V is TRBV10-3 and J is TRBJ2-1, with 9 nucleotides matching TRBD2. J lost 7 bases, V lost 0 bases, and 4 bases had no gene match. This CDR3 has 15 amino acids. CDR1 is ENHRY, CDR2 SYGVKD, per germline. DNA for the CDR3: TGTGCCATCAGTGAGTCTACGCGGGAGGGGAATGAGCAGTTCTTC. It yields the protein CAISESTREGNEQFF.

V and J are TRBV5-6 and TRBJ2-7; D not certain. V dropped 3 bases and J dropped 3 bases, with 4 bases sitting between them. The CDR3 covers 11 residues. The germline V gene encodes CDR1 SGHDT and CDR2 YYEEEE. CDR3 in amino acids: CASSSNYEQYF. The CDR3 nucleotides are TGTGCCAGCAGCTCCAACTACGAGCAGTACTTC.

The chain combines TRBV19 with TRBJ2-3; 13 nucleotides agree with TRBD2. This CDR3 contains 16 residues. Germline values: CDR1 LNHDA, CDR2 SQIVND (reference sequence). Losses at the gene ends were 4 bases for V and 1 base for J; bases not matched to a gene: 2. The CDR3 sequence is CASSKGTSGGTDTQYF. The CDR3 bases are TGTGCCAGTAGTAAGGGGACTAGCGGGGGCACAGATACGCAGTATTTT.

The chain recombines TRBV29-1 with TRBJ2-6, with D unclear. This CDR3 has 12 amino acids. Germline CDR1 SQVTM, CDR2 ANQGSEA. V shed 7 bases and J shed 3 bases, with 7 bases lying between them. The CDR3 nucleotides are TGCAGCGAAATTTGTGGGGCCAACGTCCTGACTTTC. It is translated as CSEICGANVLTF.

The rearrangement joins TRBV28 to TRBJ1-2; 7 nucleotides align to TRBD1. Germline V gene sequence: CDR1 MDHEN, CDR2 SYDVKM. CDR3 length equals 13 residues. The V and J ends lost 5 bases and 10 bases, in that order; junction bases with no gene match: 10. The CDR3 sequence is CASSPGGTMDYTF. The CDR3 DNA follows: TGTGCCAGCAGTCCAGGGGGAACTATGGACTACACCTTC.

The rearrangement links TRBV6-2 or TRBV6-3 to TRBJ2-1, with 10 nucleotides matching TRBD1. J was trimmed by 7 bases and V by 5 bases; bases with no gene match: 2. Germline V gene sequence: CDR1 MNHEY, CDR2 SVGEGT. The CDR3 runs to 13 residues. The CDR3 protein is CASSRQGANEQFF. The CDR3, as DNA: TGTGCCAGCAGTAGACAGGGGGCTAATGAGCAGTTCTTC.

The chain's CDR3 is CASGGGITDTQYF. CDR3 nucleotide sequence: TGTGCCAGCGGGGGCGGGATCACAGATACGCAGTATTTT. This chain uses TRBV6-5 with TRBJ2-3; D is perhaps TRBD1 or TRBD2 (6 bases each). Germline values: CDR1 MNHEY, CDR2 SVGAGI. The CDR3 runs to 13 residues. V was trimmed by 8 bases and J by 2 bases, leaving 11 bases between them.